This TCR beta chain was sequenced in a study of CD8+CD57+ T cells in acquired aplastic anemia. The wider study: Sorted CD4+ and CD8+ cells gave an average of roughly 3.5 ug of DNA. Overall study results and limits: A set of approximately 29 CD8+ CDR3 sequences was shared between patients and controls, and these sequences appeared highly expressed in patients. The CD8+ Simpson's diversity of patients and controls was not significantly different.

The TCR beta profiling, which covered VDJ combination and CDR3 sequence, was carried out using genomic DNA as the template. From the reads, TCRdb called clonotypes with MiXCR, one entry per CDR3 protein. The data show approximately 58,000 distinct CDR3 sequences, around 50% seen once. Per the germline V gene, CDR1 is WNHNN and CDR2 is SYGVQD (reference sequence). The CDR3 contains 14 residues. V was shortened by 5 bases and J by 3 bases, with 10 bases between the two germline ends. Patients chosen for sequencing had shown CD8+CD57+ cell expansion by flow cytometry. There were no patients without severe acquired aplastic anemia. On this clonotype itself: Its antigen is not identified.

Input material: sorted CD4+, CD8+, or CD8+CD57+ T cells (not recorded which) from PBMCs. V gene TRBV10-1 combines with J gene TRBJ2-2; D possibly corresponds to TRBD2 (6 bases). The TCR comes from a human donor with aplastic anemia. The CDR3 DNA follows: TGCGCCAGCAGTACGGGAGTCGACACCGGGGAGCTGTTTTTT. It specifies CASSTGVDTGELFF.